This TCR beta chain was captured by sequencing in a study of shared clonotypes between healthy human individuals. As for the study in general: The people who gave samples were two women and a few men aged 18 to 49.

The study ran the assay at deep level. The quantity of DNA used in unsorted PBMC replicate PCRs was approximately 300 ng, corresponding to tens of thousands of T cell genomes. Data came from immunoSEQ multiplex PCR; TCRdb stores just in-frame clones and leaves some out. The table has approximately 470,000 clones, more than 75% seen once. Trimming removed 5 bases from V and 9 bases from J, with 11 bases in between. Germline CDR1 LNHDA, CDR2 SQIVND (reference sequence). The CDR3 runs to 12 residues. This TCR came from a woman in her thirties or forties in good health. Some clones in this sample may be carry-over from other donors' samples. The material sequenced was PBMCs. J is TRBJ2-1 and V is TRBV19; D may be TRBD2 (6 bases). CDR3 region: CASSRDWPEQFF. CDR3 nucleotides: TGTGCCAGTAGTCGGGACTGGCCTGAGCAGTTCTTC. The variable domain in full, with the rest retrieved from reference TRBV19 and TRBJ2-1, is DGGITQSPKYLFRKEGQNVTLSCEQNLNHDAMYWYRQDPGQGLRLIYYSQIVNDFQKGDIAEGYSVSREKKESFPLTVTSAQKNPTAFYLCASSRDWPEQFFGPGTRLTVL.